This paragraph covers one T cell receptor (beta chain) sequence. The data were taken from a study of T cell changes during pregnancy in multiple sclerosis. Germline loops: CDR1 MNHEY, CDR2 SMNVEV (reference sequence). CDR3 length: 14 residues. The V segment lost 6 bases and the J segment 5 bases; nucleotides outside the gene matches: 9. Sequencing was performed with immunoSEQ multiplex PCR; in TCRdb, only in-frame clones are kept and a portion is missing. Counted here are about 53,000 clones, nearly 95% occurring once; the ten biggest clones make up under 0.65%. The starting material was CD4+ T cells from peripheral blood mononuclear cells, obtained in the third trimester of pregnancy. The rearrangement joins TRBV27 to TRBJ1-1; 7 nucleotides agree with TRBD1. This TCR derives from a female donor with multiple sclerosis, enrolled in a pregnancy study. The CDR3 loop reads CASRISGGRTEAFF. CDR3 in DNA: TGTGCCAGCAGGATATCAGGGGGTAGGACTGAAGCTTTCTTT.